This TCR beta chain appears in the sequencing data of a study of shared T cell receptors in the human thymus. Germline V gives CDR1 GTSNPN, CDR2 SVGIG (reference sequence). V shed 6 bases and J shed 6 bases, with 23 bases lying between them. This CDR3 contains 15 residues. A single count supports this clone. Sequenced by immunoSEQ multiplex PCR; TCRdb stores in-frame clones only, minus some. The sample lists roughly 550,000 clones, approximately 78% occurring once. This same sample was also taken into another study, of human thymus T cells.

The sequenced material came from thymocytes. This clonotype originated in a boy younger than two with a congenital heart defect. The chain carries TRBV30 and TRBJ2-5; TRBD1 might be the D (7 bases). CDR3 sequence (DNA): TGTGCCTGCAAATACCGAAACAGGGGCGGGAAGACCCAGTACTTC. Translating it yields CACKYRNRGGKTQYF.